This TCR beta chain came from a study of response to subunit inactivated influenza vaccine (dated by TCRdb to 2016 to 2018). In terms of the full investigation: To follow how T cells responded to a trivalent subunit inactivated influenza vaccine, the researchers relied on deep quantitative profiling of the T cell receptor repertoire.

On this clonotype itself: Its recognized antigen is unknown. Base quality data are lacking; no much larger clone is found one base away.

The study at large found these results: It was suggested by the authors that each seasonal influenza vaccination may recruit only a limited number of new T cells.

The CDR3 spans 17 residues, from the cysteine through the phenylalanine. The CDR3 DNA has 51 bases and is translated from base 1. CDR1 and CDR2 were assigned from the germline V gene (reference sequence) as LGHDT and YNNKEL. The trim is 1 base for V and 4 bases for J, with a gap of 17 bases between the germline ends. The method was RT-PCR. This sample was sequenced with an Illumina HiSeq 2500. TCRdb trimmed public reads at Q25 via fastp, called clones via MiXCR and kept in-frame beta chains. For every CDR3 protein sequence, its rows merge into one entry that carries the most common genes and DNA. The sample table records 550,000 to 650,000 distinct CDR3 sequences; approximately 10% of these occur just once. Of the sample, 9.5% to 13% is held by the ten largest clones.

The TCR originated in a man over 45 who received an inactivated influenza vaccine. Donor details come from another sample of the same person, matched by shared clones. The sample here was PBMCs from blood, taken on the day of vaccination. The chain is made from TRBV3-1 and TRBJ2-1, and TRBD2 may be the D gene, going by 6 matching bases. The CDR3 region: CASSQGTSSLGYNEQFF. The bases are TGTGCCAGCAGCCAAGGAACTAGCAGCCTTGGGTACAATGAGCAGTTCTTC.